The entry that follows covers one T cell receptor (beta chain) sequence. This sample stems from a study of blood T cell repertoires in COVID-19. Study-level information: Samples came from the United States, Italy and Spain, spanning acute and convalescent COVID-19. The cDNA or gDNA used as material had been derived from T cells, B-cell-depleted T cells, or PBMCs.

Under the authors' procedure: By means of reference gene primer amplification, nucleated cell counts were estimated. Sequenced by immunoSEQ multiplex PCR; TCRdb stores in-frame clones only, minus some. That table is the source of V, J and clone size, and D and trimming were worked out from the DNA. The data show 100,000 to 150,000 clones, with less than 90% seen just once and just over 6.5% held by the top ten. Sequenced sample: peripheral blood. The sequence came from a man older than 75 with active or convalescent COVID-19.

The CDR3 DNA reads as TGTGCCAGCGGAAGGGACAGATATAATTCACCCCTCCACTTT. This sequence encodes CASGRDRYNSPLHF. This chain joins TRBV2 and TRBJ1-6; 7 nucleotides line up with TRBD1. This CDR3 region has 14 residues. Unmatched junction bases numbered 5, after V lost 8 bases and J lost 4 bases. Germline V gene data show CDR1 as SNHLY and CDR2 as FYNNEI.